Following are 21 T cell receptor beta chains from one sample sequenced in a study of blood T cells in healthy people across ages. The use of a sample-barcoded 5' primer and a J-beta primer mix characterized a second PCR of about 7 to 12 cycles. Using its own MiXCR run on the 5' RACE reads, TCRdb lists one record per CDR3 protein. This sample has just over 800,000 distinct CDR3 sequences, with 62% found just once. The sequenced sample consisted of blood. Every receptor here comes from a man younger than 45 in good health.

The chain uses TRBV9 and TRBJ2-3; 8 nucleotides line up with TRBD1. CDR1 is SGDLS and CDR2 is YYNGEE in the germline V gene. The V gene end was trimmed by 2 bases and the J gene end by 5 bases; junction bases not matched to a gene: 13. This CDR3 contains 17 residues. CDR3 in amino acids: CASSVRPGQELQDTQYF. The CDR3, as DNA: TGTGCCAGCAGCGTCAGGCCGGGACAGGAGCTTCAAGATACGCAGTATTTT. Supplemented by reference TRBV9 and TRBJ2-3, the full variable domain reads DSGVTQTPKHLITATGQRVTLRCSPRSGDLSVYWYQQSLDQGLQFLIQYYNGEERAKGNILERFSAQQFPDLHSELNLSSLELGDSALYFCASSVRPGQELQDTQYFGPGTRLTVL.

The J gene is TRBJ2-5, the V gene TRBV28; no definite D call. Germline V gene data show CDR1 as MDHEN and CDR2 as SYDVKM. CDR3 size: 14 residues. Trimming cost V 3 bases and J 5 bases, with 13 bases left between them. CDR3: CASSFTGYRETQYF. CDR3 DNA: TGTGCCAGCAGTTTTACTGGGTACCGGGAGACCCAGTACTTC.

J is TRBJ1-6 and V is TRBV4-3, with D unclear. V was clipped by 6 bases and J by 9 bases, with 12 bases between them. From germline, CDR1 is LGHNA and CDR2 YSLEER. There are 13 residues in the CDR3. CDR3 in amino acids: CASRTKGISPLHF. DNA for the CDR3: TGCGCCAGCAGGACTAAAGGAATTTCACCCCTCCACTTT.

V usage is TRBV20-1 and J usage is TRBJ2-7; D might be TRBD1 (6 bases). Judging by the DNA end, TRBJ2-5 fits better; the J call may be wrong. Germline loops: CDR1 DFQATT, CDR2 SNEGSKA (reference sequence). This CDR3 comprises 13 residues. CDR3 sequence: CSARPTRGETQYF. In nucleotides, the CDR3 is TGCAGTGCTAGACCCACTAGGGGGGAGACCCAGTACTTC.

The rearrangement joins TRBV4-2 to TRBJ2-1; TRBD2 agrees at 8 bases. The junction had 11 bases not matched to a gene; V was cut back by 2 bases and J by 5 bases. The CDR3 has 17 residues. Germline V gene lookup returns CDR1 LGHNA and CDR2 YNFKEQ. CDR3 sequence: CASSQPRGGRVNNEQFF. CDR3 DNA: TGTGCCAGCAGCCAACCCCGGGGGGGGAGGGTTAACAATGAGCAGTTCTTC.

V usage is TRBV12-3 or TRBV12-4 and J usage is TRBJ2-5; D remains ambiguous. Trimming cost V 5 bases and J 5 bases, with 6 bases left between them. CDR3 length: 11 residues. CDR3 protein: CASSVVETQYF. The DNA of the CDR3 is TGTGCCAGCAGTGTTGTGGAGACCCAGTACTTC.

The CDR3 DNA is TGCAGCTCTGGGGGACTTCTCACTACGCAGTATTTT. Translation: CSSGGLLTTQYF. J is TRBJ2-3 and V is TRBV29-1, with D perhaps matching TRBD2 (6 bases). The V gene lost 8 bases and the J gene lost 8 bases, with 17 bases spanning the gap. Germline V gene sequence: CDR1 SQVTM, CDR2 ANQGSEA. CDR3 size: 12 residues.

The chain combines TRBV4-3 with TRBJ2-3, with 7 bases lining up with TRBD1. With V trimmed by 0 bases and J by 3 bases, 9 bases remained unmatched. The CDR3 covers 17 residues. Germline V gives CDR1 LGHNA, CDR2 YSLEER. The CDR3 DNA follows: TGCGCCAGCAGCCAAGACCCTACAGGGGTTGGGACAGATACGCAGTATTTT. This sequence encodes CASSQDPTGVGTDTQYF.

The chain links TRBV7-8 to TRBJ2-3; D is undetermined. CDR1 is SGHVS and CDR2 is FQNEAQ in the germline V gene. V was clipped by 4 bases and J by 0 bases, with 14 bases between them. The CDR3 totals 16 residues. The CDR3 here is CASSSSTPPSTDTQYF. The CDR3, as DNA: TGTGCCAGCAGCTCATCCACCCCTCCGAGCACAGATACGCAGTATTTT.

This clonotype was counted a few times. The chain employs TRBV12-3 or TRBV12-4 and TRBJ2-5; D possibly corresponds to TRBD1 (6 bases). The DNA end is more similar to TRBJ2-7, so the J call may be wrong. This CDR3 spans 14 amino acids. CDR3 in DNA: TGTGCCAGCAGTTCCACAGGGCTACTCTACGAGCAGTACTTC. Its protein product is CASSSTGLLYEQYF.

The chain has TRBV7-3 and TRBJ2-4, with D perhaps TRBD2 (6 bases). The V end was cut by 4 bases, the J end by 4 bases, with 14 bases between. CDR3 length: 15 residues. Germline values: CDR1 SGHTA, CDR2 FQGTGA. The CDR3 coding sequence is TGTGCCAGCAGCTCCCAAACGGGACTTAAAAACATTCAGTACTTC. It is translated as CASSSQTGLKNIQYF.

This chain joins TRBV7-2 and TRBJ2-1; 9 bases map to TRBD2. V lost 5 bases and J lost 9; bases outside the gene matches: 11. Germline CDR1 and CDR2: SGHTA and FQGNSA. The CDR3 spans 15 residues. The CDR3 region is CASSQSGGSSSEQFF. The CDR3 DNA is TGTGCCAGCAGCCAAAGCGGGGGGAGTTCCAGTGAGCAGTTCTTC.

At least ten counts were recorded for this clonotype. The V and J genes are TRBV6-5 and TRBJ1-2; D remains ambiguous. The V end was cut by 6 bases, the J end by 4 bases, with 15 bases between. The CDR3 is 14 amino acids. The germline V gene encodes CDR1 MNHEY and CDR2 SVGAGI. The CDR3 DNA is TGTGCCAGCAGGGCCAGGAGGGATTCCTATGGCTACACCTTC. This translates into CASRARRDSYGYTF.

The chain uses TRBV20-1 and TRBJ2-1; D is perhaps TRBD1 or TRBD2 (5 bases each). The CDR3 runs 15 residues. Trimming took off 0 bases at V and 3 bases at J, with 12 bases between the two ends. Germline-derived CDR1 and CDR2 are DFQATT and SNEGSKA (reference sequence). CDR3 nucleotide sequence: TGCAGTGCTAGAGATTCCGGGGCTAGCTACAATGAGCAGTTCTTC. This encodes CSARDSGASYNEQFF.

The V call is TRBV9, the J call TRBJ1-5; TRBD1 is a possible D gene (5 bases). Germline CDR1 SGDLS, CDR2 YYNGEE. There are 14 residues in the CDR3. V was cut by 3 bases and J by 3 bases, with 10 bases left in between. The CDR3 protein is CASSATGVNQPQHF. CDR3 nucleotides: TGTGCCAGCAGCGCCACGGGGGTCAATCAGCCCCAGCATTTT.

The chain joins TRBV5-5 to TRBJ2-6; tentative D call: TRBD1 (5 bases). Germline CDR1 is SGHKS and CDR2 is YYEKEE (reference sequence). The V and J ends lost 4 bases and 2 bases respectively, with 22 bases between them. CDR3 length: 19 amino acids. The CDR3 DNA is TGTGCCAGCAGCGTATCGGACACCTCCCTCCCCACTGGGGCCAACGTCCTGACTTTC. It translates to CASSVSDTSLPTGANVLTF.

The chain employs TRBV5-1 and TRBJ1-2; D is undetermined. Trimming cost V 1 base and J 2 bases, with 6 bases left between them. CDR3 size: 13 residues. CDR1 and CDR2 from the germline V gene are SGHRS and YFSETQ. In DNA form, the CDR3 reads TGCGCCAGCAGCTTGTACCAGAACTATGGCTACACCTTC. Its translation: CASSLYQNYGYTF.

The rearrangement uses TRBV15 and TRBJ2-1; a possible D gene is TRBD2 (5 bases). The CDR3 spans 17 residues. V was shortened by 0 bases and J by 5 bases, with 17 bases between the two germline ends. Germline loops: CDR1 LNHNV, CDR2 YYDKDF (reference sequence). The CDR3 loop is CATSRDRTPTTNNEQFF. For the CDR3, the DNA is TGTGCCACCAGCAGAGATAGGACTCCTACGACGAACAATGAGCAGTTCTTC.

J is TRBJ2-1 and V is TRBV2; D unclear. V was clipped by 2 bases and J by 3 bases, with 11 bases between them. Germline loops: CDR1 SNHLY, CDR2 FYNNEI. The CDR3 extends over 15 amino acids. The CDR3: CASSESTQFYNEQFF. The CDR3 DNA follows: TGTGCCAGCAGTGAAAGTACGCAGTTCTACAATGAGCAGTTCTTC.

A word on this clonotype: One end of the junction does not line up with germline, which may come from a read error. The chain links TRBV29-1 to TRBJ2-1; D may match TRBD1 or TRBD2 (5 bases each). Germline assignment: CDR1 SQVTM and CDR2 ANQGSEA. The CDR3 is 15 amino acids. The CDR3 loop reads CSVAGRLADINGQFF. The CDR3, as DNA: TGCAGCGTTGCGGGGCGTCTAGCAGACATCAATGGGCAGTTCTTC.

The CDR3 is CASSLACGNDQPQHF. CDR3 coding DNA: TGTGCCAGCAGCTTAGCATGTGGTAATGATCAGCCCCAGCATTTT. The J gene is TRBJ1-5, the V gene TRBV7-2; D not certain. This CDR3 is built from 15 residues. V was pared by 0 bases and J by 5 bases, with 11 bases between. CDR1 and CDR2 (germline): SGHTA, FQGNSA.